Only a few counts were recorded for the clone carrying this TCR beta chain. Its antigen is as yet unknown. PCR was performed a second time for about 6 to 12 cycles using a sample-barcoded 5' primer and a J-beta primer mix. Carrying 12 random nucleotides, a template-switch adaptor labeled each individual cDNA molecule. TCRdb itself ran the 5' RACE reads through MiXCR, one entry per CDR3 protein. Counted here are fewer than 1.5 million distinct CDR3 sequences, roughly 40% occurring once; the ten biggest clones make up approximately 7.9%. The data stem from a study of blood T cells in healthy people across ages. The study's findings and limits: In older individuals, TCR beta diversity per million T cells was lower, falling roughly linearly with age. It was not possible, with unsorted PBMCs, to conclusively compare naive and antigen-experienced cells. Comparison with aged donors showed that long-lived donors had more naive CD4+ cells and higher diversity.

Germline V gene sequence: CDR1 DFQATT, CDR2 SNEGSKA (reference sequence). Losses at the gene ends were 6 bases for V and 1 base for J; bases not matched to a gene: 6. This CDR3 spans 15 amino acids. The chain uses TRBV20-1 and TRBJ2-3, with TRBD2 matching 11 bases. Source material: blood. This clonotype originated in a woman between 18 and 29 years old in good health. CDR3 coding DNA: TGCAGTGCCTTAGCGGGAGGGCCTGGCACAGATACGCAGTATTTT. Translation: CSALAGGPGTDTQYF.